This T cell receptor beta chain was sequenced for a study of blood T cell repertoires in COVID-19. Study information: The United States, Italy and Spain were the sources of the acute and convalescent COVID-19 samples.

This CDR3 is 15 amino acids long. The germline CDR1 and CDR2 sequences are MRHNA and SNTAGT. V dropped 4 bases and J dropped 4 bases, with 11 bases sitting between them. In the original processing: Reference gene primer amplification gave nucleated cell count estimates. Assay: immunoSEQ multiplex PCR; the TCRdb copy retains only in-frame clones and omits some. D and trimming were read from the DNA, whereas the V and J calls and clone size are those reported in that table. Among under 55,000 clones listed, around 83% were seen once. The rearrangement joins TRBV6-4 to TRBJ2-6, with D hard to call. The source material was peripheral blood. The source is a man aged 35-49 years with active COVID-19. DNA for the CDR3: TGTGCCAGCAGTGGAAGCCACGAGGGGGCCAACGTCCTGACTTTC. Encoded protein: CASSGSHEGANVLTF.